This passage covers 14 T cell receptor beta chains from one sample sequenced in a study of Graves' ophthalmopathy and Graves' hyperthyroidism. Beta-chain TCR CDR3 regions were amplified from RNA transcripts. First-round RT-PCR relied on HTBI primers, and a second-round multiplex PCR came next. One entry per CDR3 protein, called by TCRdb with MiXCR from the multiplex PCR reads. The sample contains about 240,000 distinct CDR3 sequences, around 45% of which appear only once. The sequenced sample consisted of peripheral blood. These TCRs come from an adult man with Graves' ophthalmopathy.

The chain links TRBV19 to TRBJ1-1, with D uncertain. Trimming cost V 5 bases and J 2 bases, with 12 bases left between them. CDR3 length: 14 amino acids. Germline CDR1 is LNHDA and CDR2 is SQIVND (reference sequence). CDR3 in amino acids: CASSARLGNTEAFF. The CDR3 DNA sequence: TGTGCCAGTAGTGCAAGACTGGGAAACACTGAAGCTTTCTTT.

This clonotype was counted only a few times. The rearrangement joins TRBV2 to TRBJ1-2; no clear D gene. The germline CDR1 and CDR2 sequences are SNHLY and FYNNEI. The CDR3 has 13 residues. The germline V and J ends were trimmed by 7 bases and 2 bases, with 11 bases remaining between them. The CDR3 DNA reads TGTGCCAGCAAAAAGGTTGAGAACTATGGCTACACCTTC. It specifies CASKKVENYGYTF.

In the case of this clonotype: A read error may account for a junction end that differs from germline. V usage is TRBV10-3 and J usage is TRBJ1-1; tentative D call: TRBD1 (5 bases). The germline CDR1 and CDR2 sequences are ENHRY and SYGVKD. The length of the CDR3 is 15 residues. The CDR3 loop is CASSYSAGLNTEAFF. CDR3 coding DNA: TGTGCCAGCAGTTACTCTGCAGGGTTGAACACTGAAGCTTTCTTT.

There are many counts of this clonotype. The chain couples TRBV6-2 or TRBV6-3 to TRBJ1-1; 7 positions agree with TRBD1. The CDR3 runs 12 residues. The V segment lost 6 bases and the J segment 6 bases; nucleotides outside the gene matches: 4. Germline CDR1 reads MNHEY; CDR2 reads SVGEGT. This CDR3 is CASSLDRSEAFF. The DNA for the CDR3 is TGTGCCAGCAGCCTGGACAGGTCTGAAGCTTTCTTT.

This clonotype was picked up a small number of times. This chain connects TRBV7-8 to TRBJ2-7; tentatively, D is TRBD2 (5 bases). This CDR3 is 14 amino acids long. Per germline, CDR1 SGHVS and CDR2 FQNEAQ. V shed 5 bases and J shed 0 bases, with 11 bases lying between them. CDR3 DNA: TGTGCCAGCAGCCTACTACGGGACTCCTACGAGCAGTACTTC. Amino acids: CASSLLRDSYEQYF.

A word on this clonotype: A junction end diverges from the germline sequence, so it may reflect a read error. V gene TRBV24-1 combines with J gene TRBJ2-2; 8 positions match TRBD2. The length of the CDR3 is 17 residues. The V gene's germline CDR1 is KGHDR and CDR2 SFDVKD. The CDR3 sequence is CATSDLRGGTNAGELFF. CDR3 bases: TGTGCCACCAGTGATCTTCGGGGGGGCACGAACGCCGGGGAGCTGTTTTTT.

A single count supports this clonotype. This chain uses TRBV10-3 with TRBJ2-7; D might be TRBD1 (6 bases). Looked up from germline, CDR1 is ENHRY and CDR2 is SYGVKD. V was trimmed by 10 bases and J by 9 bases, leaving 28 bases between them. The CDR3 runs to 15 residues. CDR3 loop: CASSVNPGHTLRQYF. The CDR3 coding sequence is TGTGCCAGCAGCGTTAACCCGGGACACACTTTACGGCAGTACTTC.

The CDR3: CASSYYREEKLFF. As DNA, the CDR3 is TGTGCCAGCAGCTACTACAGGGAGGAAAAACTGTTTTTT. V and J are TRBV7-2 and TRBJ1-4, with a possible D match to TRBD1 (6 bases). The CDR3 runs to 13 residues. V lost 4 bases and J 8 bases, leaving 11 bases between the germline ends. CDR1 is SGHTA, CDR2 FQGNSA, per germline.

The rearrangement links TRBV24-1 to TRBJ2-2, with TRBD1 identical over 11 bases. The CDR3 is 15 amino acids. Germline assignment: CDR1 KGHDR and CDR2 SFDVKD. After removal of 9 bases from V and 7 bases from J, the junction contained 9 bases not matched to a gene. The CDR3 DNA is TGTGCCACCTGCCCCTCCGGGACAGGGGGCGGGGAGCTGTTTTTT. The encoded protein is CATCPSGTGGGELFF.

CDR3 nucleotides: TGTGCCACCAGCAGAGAGGGAATAGATAATGAGCAGTTCTTC. Its translation is CATSREGIDNEQFF. The rearrangement uses TRBV15 and TRBJ2-1; D gene uncertain. The CDR3 has 14 amino acids. Germline CDR1 is LNHNV and CDR2 is YYDKDF (reference sequence). V was trimmed by 0 bases and J by 7 bases, leaving 10 bases between them.

This chain connects TRBV24-1 to TRBJ2-2; 7 positions match TRBD1. V gave up 2 bases and J gave up 4 bases; unmatched junction bases: 0. The CDR3 has 14 amino acids. The germline V gene has CDR1 KGHDR and CDR2 SFDVKD. This CDR3 is CATSDYRGTGELFF. The CDR3, as DNA: TGTGCCACCAGTGATTACAGGGGCACCGGGGAGCTGTTTTTT.

Worth noting for this clonotype: The junction does not match germline at one end; this may be a read error. The chain links TRBV10-3 to TRBJ2-3, with 8 bases that match TRBD2. The germline V gene has CDR1 ENHRY and CDR2 SYGVKD. The CDR3 has 16 residues. The CDR3: CASSDPLAGSTDTQYF. CDR3 sequence (DNA): TGTGCCAGCAGTGACCCCCTAGCGGGTAGCACAGATACGCAGTATTTT.

The CDR3 sequence: CASSSAQGYGYTF. The CDR3 bases are TGTGCCAGCAGCTCGGCACAGGGTTATGGCTACACCTTC. The V call is TRBV7-9, the J call TRBJ1-2; a weak D match, TRBD1 (6 bases). In germline, CDR1 is SEHNR, CDR2 FQNEAQ (reference sequence). Trimming stripped 4 bases from V and 5 bases from J, with 11 bases between. The CDR3 totals 13 residues.

The rearrangement links TRBV7-2 to TRBJ2-7; 12 bases line up with TRBD1. The V gene end was trimmed by 8 bases and the J gene end by 6 bases; junction bases not matched to a gene: 5. Germline CDR1 SGHTA, CDR2 FQGNSA. The CDR3 runs 13 residues. The CDR3 here is CASRGQGASEQYF. The CDR3 DNA reads TGTGCCAGCCGGGGACAGGGGGCAAGCGAGCAGTACTTC. The entire variable domain, with the rest obtained from reference TRBV7-2 and TRBJ2-7, is as follows: GAGVSQSPSNKVTEKGKDVELRCDPISGHTALYWYRQSLGQGLEFLIYFQGNSAPDKSGLPSDRFSAERTGGSVSTLTIQRTQQEDSAVYLCASRGQGASEQYFGPGTRLTVT.